A single sample is the source of the 22 T cell receptor beta chains below, sequenced in a study of CD8 T cells in ankylosing spondylitis. TCRdb reprocessed the 5' RACE reads via MiXCR and lists one record per CDR3 protein. The data contain a few hundred thousand distinct CDR3 sequences, about 10% of them singletons. Sequenced input: blood, either unsorted or a sorted T cell fraction (not recorded which). These receptors were obtained from a male donor with ankylosing spondylitis or in good health (not recorded which).

This clonotype was observed many times. The rearrangement links TRBV29-1 to TRBJ2-5; tentatively, D is TRBD1 or TRBD2 (5 bases each). Trimming shortened V by 3 bases and J by 3 bases, and 11 bases separated the two germline ends. Per germline, CDR1 SQVTM and CDR2 ANQGSEA. This CDR3 is built from 13 residues. This CDR3 is CSVDLGVEETQYF. CDR3 in DNA: TGCAGCGTTGATTTGGGGGTGGAAGAGACCCAGTACTTC.

The DNA for the CDR3 is TGCAGCGTTGAAAGTCCCGCTGAAAAACTGTTTTTT. The encoded protein is CSVESPAEKLFF. This chain joins TRBV29-1 and TRBJ1-4; D gene uncertain. The CDR3 has 12 residues. In germline, CDR1 is SQVTM, CDR2 ANQGSEA. The V end lost 2 bases, the J end lost 7 bases, and 8 bases lay between the germline ends.

The chain joins TRBV29-1 to TRBJ1-3, with D perhaps TRBD1 (5 bases). This CDR3 has 15 residues. Looked up from germline, CDR1 is SQVTM and CDR2 is ANQGSEA. V lost 6 bases, J lost 2 bases, and 17 bases lay in between. The CDR3 DNA reads as TGCAGCGTGGGGGACTTGGCGGAGGCTGGAAACACCATATATTTT. It translates to CSVGDLAEAGNTIYF.

This clonotype was found a few times. The rearrangement links TRBV7-3 to TRBJ2-3; 12 bases are a match to TRBD2. CDR1 is SGHTA and CDR2 is FQGTGA in the germline V gene. The CDR3 covers 17 residues. V dropped 6 bases and J dropped 3; count of bases not matched to a gene: 10. The CDR3 DNA is TGTGCCAGCAGTAAAGAGACTAGCGGGGGCCAAACAGATACGCAGTATTTT. Translated: CASSKETSGGQTDTQYF.

This clonotype was seen at least ten times. V is TRBV20-1 and J is TRBJ2-1; TRBD2 matches 8 bases. The CDR3 is made up of 14 amino acids. Looked up from germline, CDR1 is DFQATT and CDR2 is SNEGSKA (reference sequence). V lost 2 bases to trimming and J lost 7 bases; unmatched junction nucleotides: 7. The CDR3 sequence: CSARRSGRLNEQFF. CDR3 DNA sequence: TGCAGTGCTAGACGGAGCGGGAGATTGAATGAGCAGTTCTTC.

V and J are TRBV6-2 or TRBV6-3 and TRBJ2-5; 15 nucleotides match TRBD2. The length of the CDR3 is 15 residues. Trimming removed 6 bases from V and 4 bases from J; junction bases left unmatched: 3. CDR1 MNHEY and CDR2 SVGEGT come from the germline V gene. The CDR3 here is CASSGLAGGPETQYF. The CDR3 DNA sequence: TGTGCCAGCAGCGGACTAGCGGGAGGGCCAGAGACCCAGTACTTC.

This clonotype has only a few counts. The chain joins TRBV29-1 to TRBJ2-3, with 10 bases identical to TRBD1. The length of the CDR3 is 13 residues. The trim removed 5 bases at V and 4 bases at J, leaving 3 bases unmatched. Germline CDR1 and CDR2: SQVTM and ANQGSEA. DNA for the CDR3: TGCAGCGTTTCCGGGACAGGGGCAGATACGCAGTATTTT. This encodes CSVSGTGADTQYF.

The chain is built from TRBV10-3 and TRBJ1-2; D not resolved. This CDR3 is built from 16 residues. Germline V gives CDR1 ENHRY, CDR2 SYGVKD. The V end lost 2 bases, the J end lost 2 bases, and 15 bases lay between the germline ends. Written as DNA, the CDR3 is TGTGCCATCAGTGAGCCAGCCCGCAGCGGAAACTATGGCTACACCTTC. This sequence encodes CAISEPARSGNYGYTF.

This clonotype occurred many times. V usage is TRBV20-1 and J usage is TRBJ1-6, with D hard to call. Germline V gene sequence: CDR1 DFQATT, CDR2 SNEGSKA (reference sequence). This CDR3 has 13 residues. V lost 6 bases, J lost 7 bases, and 13 bases lay in between. The CDR3 protein is CSARQEANSPLHF. CDR3 DNA: TGCAGTGCCCGGCAAGAAGCGAATTCACCCCTCCACTTT.

This clonotype was picked up many times. The chain links TRBV12-3 or TRBV12-4 to TRBJ1-1, with a possible D match to TRBD1 (6 bases). V shed 7 bases and J shed 5 bases, with 17 bases lying between them. The CDR3 totals 14 residues. The CDR3 DNA is TGTGCCAGCACTCCGACGGGGGCGCGGACTGAAGCTTTCTTT. Amino acid sequence: CASTPTGARTEAFF.

This clonotype showed up just a few times. This chain links TRBV7-9 with TRBJ2-5, with TRBD1 matching 8 bases. Germline CDR1 is SEHNR and CDR2 is FQNEAQ (reference sequence). This CDR3 is built from 16 residues. Trimming removed 3 bases from V and 2 bases from J; junction bases left unmatched: 8. This chain's CDR3 is CASSFPTTGVQETQYF. In DNA, the CDR3 is TGTGCCAGCAGCTTCCCCACGACAGGGGTACAAGAGACCCAGTACTTC.

This clonotype was counted a few times. The chain uses TRBV7-9 and TRBJ1-1, with D possibly being TRBD1 (6 bases). V gave up 1 base and J gave up 1 base, with 10 bases separating them. The CDR3 contains 15 residues. Germline-derived CDR1 and CDR2 are SEHNR and FQNEAQ (reference sequence). The CDR3 loop is CASSLVTGWNTEAFF. The CDR3 DNA follows: TGTGCCAGCAGCTTAGTTACAGGGTGGAACACTGAAGCTTTCTTT.

This clonotype was counted ten times or more. The chain employs TRBV5-6 and TRBJ2-1; 9 nucleotides match TRBD2. Germline V gene lookup returns CDR1 SGHDT and CDR2 YYEEEE. The ends lost 1 base at V and 4 bases at J; junction bases unmatched: 3. The CDR3 totals 15 residues. The CDR3 coding sequence is TGTGCCAGCAGCTTGATAACTAGCGGGTACAATGAGCAGTTCTTC. Translated: CASSLITSGYNEQFF.

The chain recombines TRBV5-1 with TRBJ2-1; D might be TRBD1 (5 bases). Looked up from germline, CDR1 is SGHRS and CDR2 is YFSETQ. The CDR3 is 14 residues long. Deletions cut 0 bases from V and 8 bases from J, with 12 bases between. The CDR3 sequence: CASSLGQGGDEQFF. The CDR3 region has the DNA TGCGCCAGCAGCTTGGGTCAGGGTGGCGATGAGCAGTTCTTC.

This clonotype was recorded at least ten times. The V call is TRBV27, the J call TRBJ2-3; possible D gene TRBD2, 6 bases. From germline, CDR1 is MNHEY and CDR2 SMNVEV (reference sequence). The length of the CDR3 is 17 residues. The V end lost 4 bases, the J end lost 2 bases, and 19 bases lay between the germline ends. In nucleotides, the CDR3 is TGTGCCAGCAGTTCCCCTGGAAGTAGCGGATTCACAGATACGCAGTATTTT. It codes for CASSSPGSSGFTDTQYF.

In its sample, this clonotype was seen a few times. The CDR3 DNA follows: TGCAGCGCCACCGAATTGGGCGGCGGCGAGCAGTACTTC. It translates to CSATELGGGEQYF. The genes are TRBV29-1 and TRBJ2-7, with D unclear. This CDR3 is 13 amino acids long. Trimming cost V 7 bases and J 6 bases, with 19 bases left between them. CDR1 and CDR2 from the germline V gene are SQVTM and ANQGSEA.

The chain's CDR3 is CASSPDGNEQFF. CDR3 bases: TGTGCCAGCAGCCCTGATGGCAATGAGCAGTTCTTC. The chain combines TRBV28 with TRBJ2-1; unclear D gene. The V and J ends lost 6 bases and 6 bases respectively, with 9 bases between them. The germline gives CDR1 MDHEN, CDR2 SYDVKM. The CDR3 runs 12 residues.

The chain couples TRBV5-5 to TRBJ2-7, with no clear D. V gave up 4 bases and J gave up 2 bases, with 10 bases separating them. Germline V gene lookup returns CDR1 SGHKS and CDR2 YYEKEE (reference sequence). This CDR3 comprises 13 residues. CDR3 protein: CASSPVDAYEQYF. DNA of the CDR3: TGTGCCAGCAGCCCCGTTGACGCCTACGAGCAGTACTTC. Variable domain in full (rest from reference TRBV5-5 and TRBJ2-7): DAGVTQSPTHLIKTRGQQVTLRCSPISGHKSVSWYQQVLGQGPQFIFQYYEKEERGRGNFPDRFSARQFPNYSSELNVNALLLGDSALYLCASSPVDAYEQYFGPGTRLTVT.

There are many counts of this clonotype. The chain links TRBV6-1 to TRBJ1-6, with TRBD1 as a possible D gene (5 bases). Germline CDR1 is MNHNS and CDR2 is SASEGT. The CDR3 extends over 13 amino acids. Between the trimmed V and J ends, which lost 5 bases and 10 bases, there was a span of 12 bases. The CDR3 loop is CASSPGATSPLHF. In DNA form, the CDR3 reads TGTGCCAGCAGTCCCGGGGCGACCTCACCCCTCCACTTT.

The chain uses TRBV25-1 and TRBJ1-6; no reliable D call. CDR1 is MGHDK and CDR2 is SYGVNS in the germline V gene. The CDR3 loop spans 14 amino acids. The V end lost 5 bases, the J end lost 7 bases, and 12 bases lay between the germline ends. The CDR3 sequence is CASSTSAENSPLHF. The CDR3 bases are TGTGCCAGCAGTACCTCTGCCGAAAATTCACCCCTCCACTTT.

On this clonotype: This could be a read error, since a much larger clone is one nucleotide away. CDR3 sequence (DNA): TGCAGTGCTCCAACTAGCGGGGGCACAGCTACGCAGTATTTT. Encoded protein: CSAPTSGGTATQYF. V gene TRBV20-1 combines with J gene TRBJ2-3, with TRBD2 matching 11 bases. Germline-derived CDR1 and CDR2 are DFQATT and SNEGSKA (reference sequence). This CDR3 contains 14 residues.

This clonotype has at least ten counts. This chain links TRBV20-1 with TRBJ2-3; 13 nucleotides agree with TRBD2. V lost 8 bases to trimming and J lost 3 bases; unmatched junction nucleotides: 2. The CDR3 loop spans 13 amino acids. CDR1 is DFQATT, CDR2 SNEGSKA, per germline (reference sequence). CDR3 coding DNA: TGCAGTTTGACTAGCGGGGGGACAGATACGCAGTATTTT. Protein product: CSLTSGGTDTQYF.